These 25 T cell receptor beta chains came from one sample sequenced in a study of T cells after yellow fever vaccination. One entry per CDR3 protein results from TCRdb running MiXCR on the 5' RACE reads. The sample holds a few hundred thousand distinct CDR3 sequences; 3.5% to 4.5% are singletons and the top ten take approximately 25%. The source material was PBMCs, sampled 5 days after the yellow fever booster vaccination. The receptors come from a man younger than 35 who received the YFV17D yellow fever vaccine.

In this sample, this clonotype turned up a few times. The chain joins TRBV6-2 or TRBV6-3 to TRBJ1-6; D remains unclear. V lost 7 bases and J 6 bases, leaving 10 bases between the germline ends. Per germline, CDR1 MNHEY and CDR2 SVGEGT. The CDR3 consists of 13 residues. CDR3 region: CASKRQPNSPLHF. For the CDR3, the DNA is TGTGCCAGCAAACGGCAACCTAATTCACCCCTCCACTTT.

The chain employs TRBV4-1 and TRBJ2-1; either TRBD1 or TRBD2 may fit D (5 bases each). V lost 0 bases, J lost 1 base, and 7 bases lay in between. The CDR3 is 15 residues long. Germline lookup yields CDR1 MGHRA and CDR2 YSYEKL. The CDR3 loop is CASSQDGGSYNEQFF. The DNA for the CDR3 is TGCGCCAGCAGCCAAGATGGGGGTTCCTACAATGAGCAGTTCTTC.

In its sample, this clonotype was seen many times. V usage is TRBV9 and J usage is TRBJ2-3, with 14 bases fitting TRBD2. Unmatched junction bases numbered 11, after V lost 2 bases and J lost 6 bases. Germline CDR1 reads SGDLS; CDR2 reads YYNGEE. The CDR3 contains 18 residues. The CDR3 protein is CASSVRGTSGGGTDTQYF. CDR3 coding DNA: TGTGCCAGCAGCGTCCGCGGGACTAGCGGGGGTGGGACGGATACGCAGTATTTT.

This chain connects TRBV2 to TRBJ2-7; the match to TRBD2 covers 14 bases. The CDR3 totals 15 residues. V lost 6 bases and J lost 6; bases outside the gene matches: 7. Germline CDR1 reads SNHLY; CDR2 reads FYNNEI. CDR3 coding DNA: TGTGCCAGCAGCCGACTAGCGGGGGGGGGAGGCGAGCAGTACTTC. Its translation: CASSRLAGGGGEQYF.

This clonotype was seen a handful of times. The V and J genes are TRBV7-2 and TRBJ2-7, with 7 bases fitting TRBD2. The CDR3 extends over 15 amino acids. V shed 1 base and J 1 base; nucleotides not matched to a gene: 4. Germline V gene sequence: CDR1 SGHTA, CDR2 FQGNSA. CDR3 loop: CASSLVGGGSYEQYF. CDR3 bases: TGTGCCAGCAGCTTAGTTGGCGGGGGATCCTACGAGCAGTACTTC.

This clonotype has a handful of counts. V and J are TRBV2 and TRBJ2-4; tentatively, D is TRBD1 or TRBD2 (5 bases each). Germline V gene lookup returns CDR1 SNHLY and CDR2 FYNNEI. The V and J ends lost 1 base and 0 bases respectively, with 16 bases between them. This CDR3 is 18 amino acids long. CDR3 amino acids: CASSEGLGVALAKNIQYF. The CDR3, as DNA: TGTGCCAGCAGTGAAGGGTTGGGGGTAGCCCTAGCCAAAAACATTCAGTACTTC.

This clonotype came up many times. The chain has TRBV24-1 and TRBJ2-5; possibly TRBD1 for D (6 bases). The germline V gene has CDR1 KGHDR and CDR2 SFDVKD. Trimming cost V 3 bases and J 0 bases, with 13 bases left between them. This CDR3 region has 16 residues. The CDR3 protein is CATSDGQSPYQETQYF. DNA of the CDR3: TGTGCCACCAGTGATGGACAGTCCCCGTACCAAGAGACCCAGTACTTC.

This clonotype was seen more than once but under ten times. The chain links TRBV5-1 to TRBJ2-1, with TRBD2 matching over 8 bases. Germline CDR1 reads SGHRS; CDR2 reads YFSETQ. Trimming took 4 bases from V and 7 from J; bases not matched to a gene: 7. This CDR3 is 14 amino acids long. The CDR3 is CASSNAGGVNEQFF. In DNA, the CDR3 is TGCGCCAGCAGCAACGCCGGGGGGGTAAATGAGCAGTTCTTC.

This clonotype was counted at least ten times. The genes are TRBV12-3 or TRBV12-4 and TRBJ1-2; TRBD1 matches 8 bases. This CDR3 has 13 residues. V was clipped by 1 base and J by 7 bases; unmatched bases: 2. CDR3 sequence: CASSLGRGLGYTF. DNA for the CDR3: TGTGCCAGCAGTTTAGGCAGGGGGCTTGGCTACACCTTC.

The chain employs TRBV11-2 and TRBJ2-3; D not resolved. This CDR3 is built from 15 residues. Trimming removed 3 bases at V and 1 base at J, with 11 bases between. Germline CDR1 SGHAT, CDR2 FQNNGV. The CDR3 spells CASSFSSTGTDTQYF. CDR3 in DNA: TGTGCCAGCAGCTTTTCCAGCACGGGCACAGATACGCAGTATTTT.

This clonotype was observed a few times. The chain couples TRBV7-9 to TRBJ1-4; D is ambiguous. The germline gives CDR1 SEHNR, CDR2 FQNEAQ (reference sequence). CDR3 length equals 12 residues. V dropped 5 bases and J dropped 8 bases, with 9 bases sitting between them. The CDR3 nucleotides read TGTGCCAGCAGCCCGTTTAGGGAAAAACTGTTTTTT. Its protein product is CASSPFREKLFF.

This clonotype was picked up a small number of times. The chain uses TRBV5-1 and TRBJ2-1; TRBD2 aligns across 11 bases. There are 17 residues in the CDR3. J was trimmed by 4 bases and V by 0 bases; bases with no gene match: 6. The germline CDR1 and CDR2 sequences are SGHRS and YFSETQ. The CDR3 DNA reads TGCGCCAGCAGCTTGGGGTCCTTAGCGGGGGGGTACAATGAGCAGTTCTTC. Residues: CASSLGSLAGGYNEQFF.

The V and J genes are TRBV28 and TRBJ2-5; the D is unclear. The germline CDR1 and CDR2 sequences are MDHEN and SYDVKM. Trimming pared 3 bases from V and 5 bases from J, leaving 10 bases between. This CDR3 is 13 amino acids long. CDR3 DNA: TGTGCCAGCAGTTTTTTGGTTCATGAGACCCAGTACTTC. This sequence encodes CASSFLVHETQYF.

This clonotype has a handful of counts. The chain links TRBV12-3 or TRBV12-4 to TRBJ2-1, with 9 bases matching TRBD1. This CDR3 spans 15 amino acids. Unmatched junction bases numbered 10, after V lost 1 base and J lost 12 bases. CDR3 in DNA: TGTGCCAGCAGTTTAGTGGGGACAGGGCAAAGTGGGCAGTTCTTC. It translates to CASSLVGTGQSGQFF.

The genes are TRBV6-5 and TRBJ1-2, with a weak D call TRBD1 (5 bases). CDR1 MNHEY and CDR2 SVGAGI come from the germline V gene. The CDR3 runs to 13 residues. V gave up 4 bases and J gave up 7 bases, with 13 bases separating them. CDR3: CASSSPQGTGYTF. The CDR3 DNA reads TGTGCCAGCAGTTCCCCTCAAGGGACTGGCTACACCTTC.

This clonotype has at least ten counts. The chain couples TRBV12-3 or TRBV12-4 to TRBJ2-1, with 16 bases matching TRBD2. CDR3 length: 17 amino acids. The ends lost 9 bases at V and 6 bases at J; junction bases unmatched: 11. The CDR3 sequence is CASLPGLAGGVGNEQFF. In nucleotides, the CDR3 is TGTGCCAGTCTGCCGGGACTAGCGGGGGGGGTAGGCAATGAGCAGTTCTTC.

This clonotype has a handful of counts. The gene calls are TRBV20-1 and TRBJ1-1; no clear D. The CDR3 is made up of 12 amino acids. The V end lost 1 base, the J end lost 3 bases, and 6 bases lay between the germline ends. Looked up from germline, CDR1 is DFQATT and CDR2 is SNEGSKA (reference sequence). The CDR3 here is CSARAADTEAFF. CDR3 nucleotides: TGCAGTGCTAGAGCCGCAGACACTGAAGCTTTCTTT.

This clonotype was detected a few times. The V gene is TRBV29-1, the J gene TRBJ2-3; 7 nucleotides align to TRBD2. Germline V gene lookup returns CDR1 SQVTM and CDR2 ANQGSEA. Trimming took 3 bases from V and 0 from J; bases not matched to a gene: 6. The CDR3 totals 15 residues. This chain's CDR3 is CSVDGLAVSTDTQYF. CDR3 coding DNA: TGCAGCGTTGACGGGCTAGCGGTGAGCACAGATACGCAGTATTTT.

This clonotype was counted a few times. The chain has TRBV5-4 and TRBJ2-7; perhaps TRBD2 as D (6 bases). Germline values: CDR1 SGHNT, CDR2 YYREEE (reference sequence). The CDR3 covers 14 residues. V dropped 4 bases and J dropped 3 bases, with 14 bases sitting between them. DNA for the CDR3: TGTGCCAGCAGCCGGGACTCGGCGATCTACGAGCAGTACTTC. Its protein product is CASSRDSAIYEQYF.

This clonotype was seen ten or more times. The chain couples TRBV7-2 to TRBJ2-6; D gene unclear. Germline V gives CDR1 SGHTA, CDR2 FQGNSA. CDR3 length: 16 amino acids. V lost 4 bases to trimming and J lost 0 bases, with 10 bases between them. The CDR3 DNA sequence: TGTGCCAGCAGCTCGTCCTGGGTCTCTGGGGCCAACGTCCTGACTTTC. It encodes CASSSSWVSGANVLTF.

The CDR3 region is CASSTANWGHHEQYV. The CDR3 nucleotides read TGTGCCAGCAGCACAGCAAACTGGGGACACCACGAGCAGTACGTC. The V and J genes are TRBV21-1 and TRBJ2-7; TRBD1 reflects the table's D call only, with no check against the DNA. TRBV21-1 represents a pseudogene. The CDR3 is made up of 15 amino acids.

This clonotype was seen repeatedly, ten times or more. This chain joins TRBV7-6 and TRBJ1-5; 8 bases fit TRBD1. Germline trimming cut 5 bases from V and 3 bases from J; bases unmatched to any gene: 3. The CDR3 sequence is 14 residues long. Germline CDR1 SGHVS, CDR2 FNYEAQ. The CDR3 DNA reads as TGTGCCAGCAGCCCAGGGGGCCTCAATCAGCCCCAGCATTTT. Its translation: CASSPGGLNQPQHF.

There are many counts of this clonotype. This CDR3 is CSALWTGSTETQYF. In DNA form, the CDR3 reads TGCAGTGCTTTATGGACAGGGTCTACGGAGACCCAGTACTTC. The chain is built from TRBV20-1 and TRBJ2-5; the match to TRBD1 covers 8 bases. CDR3 size: 14 residues. Looked up from germline, CDR1 is DFQATT and CDR2 is SNEGSKA (reference sequence). The J segment lost 5 bases and the V segment lost 5 bases, leaving 10 bases of the junction unmatched.

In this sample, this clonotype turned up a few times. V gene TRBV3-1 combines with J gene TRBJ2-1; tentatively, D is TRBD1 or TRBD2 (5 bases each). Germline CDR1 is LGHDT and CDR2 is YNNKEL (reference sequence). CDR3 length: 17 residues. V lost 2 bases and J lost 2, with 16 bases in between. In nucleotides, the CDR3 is TGTGCCAGCAGCCAATTGGGAAGGGACGGAACCTACAATGAGCAGTTCTTC. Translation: CASSQLGRDGTYNEQFF.

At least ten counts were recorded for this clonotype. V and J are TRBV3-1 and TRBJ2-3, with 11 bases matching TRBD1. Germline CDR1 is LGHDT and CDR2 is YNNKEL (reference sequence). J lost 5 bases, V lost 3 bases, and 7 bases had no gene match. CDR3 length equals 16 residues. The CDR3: CASSQAWTGGKDTQYF. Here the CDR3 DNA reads TGTGCCAGCAGCCAGGCCTGGACAGGGGGCAAAGATACGCAGTATTTT.